This T cell receptor beta chain was captured in a study of shared clonotypes between healthy human individuals. This clone was found once. This CDR3 is 15 amino acids long. The V gene lost 5 bases and the J gene lost 2 bases, with 16 bases spanning the gap. Germline CDR1 SEHNR, CDR2 FQNEAQ (reference sequence). Data came from immunoSEQ multiplex PCR; TCRdb stores just in-frame clones and leaves some out. The sample includes 850,000 to 1,100,000 clones, 70% to 80% of them seen just once. The chain is built from TRBV7-9 and TRBJ2-7, with D possibly being TRBD1 or TRBD2 (5 bases each). The source is a man between 18 and 35 years old in good health. Some clones in this sample may be carry-over from other donors' samples. The sequenced sample was memory CD4+ T cells from PBMCs. Subset indicated: CD45RA-negative fraction. The CDR3 spells CASSRGTQGPYEQYF. The CDR3 bases are TGTGCCAGCAGCCGTGGTACCCAGGGACCCTACGAGCAGTACTTC.